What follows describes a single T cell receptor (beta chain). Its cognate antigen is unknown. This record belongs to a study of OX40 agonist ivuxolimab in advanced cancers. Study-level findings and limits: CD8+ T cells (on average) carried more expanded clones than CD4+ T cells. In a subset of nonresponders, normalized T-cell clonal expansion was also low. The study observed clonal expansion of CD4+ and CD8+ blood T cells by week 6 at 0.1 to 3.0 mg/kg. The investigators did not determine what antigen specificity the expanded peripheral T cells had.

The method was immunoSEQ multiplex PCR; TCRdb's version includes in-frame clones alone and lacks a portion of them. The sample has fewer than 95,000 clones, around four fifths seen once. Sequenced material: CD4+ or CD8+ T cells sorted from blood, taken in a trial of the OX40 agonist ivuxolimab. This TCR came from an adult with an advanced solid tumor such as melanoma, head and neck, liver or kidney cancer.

The CDR3, as DNA: TGTGCCAGTAGTTTGGGGCGAAACAATCAGCCCCAGCATTTT. Translation: CASSLGRNNQPQHF. The chain combines TRBV19 with TRBJ1-5; D may be TRBD1 (5 bases). Trimming removed 5 bases at V and 3 bases at J, with 11 bases between. The CDR3 runs 14 residues. Germline V lookup: CDR1 LNHDA, CDR2 SQIVND (reference sequence).